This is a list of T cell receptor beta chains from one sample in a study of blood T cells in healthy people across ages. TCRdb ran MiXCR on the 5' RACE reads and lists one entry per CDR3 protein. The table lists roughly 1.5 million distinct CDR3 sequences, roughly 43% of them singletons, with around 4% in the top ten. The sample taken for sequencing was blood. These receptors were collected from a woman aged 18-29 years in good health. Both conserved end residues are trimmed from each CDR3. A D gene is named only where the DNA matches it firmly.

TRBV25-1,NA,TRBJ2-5,ASSVGTIGAETQY
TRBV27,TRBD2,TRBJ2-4,ASSSLAGEAKNIQY
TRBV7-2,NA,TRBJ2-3,ASSPNLARSTDTQY
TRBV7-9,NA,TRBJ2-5,ASSLSLRRIEVSQETQY
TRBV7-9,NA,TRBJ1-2,ASSLDLGREANYGYT
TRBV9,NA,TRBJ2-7,VSSVEPGNSYEQY
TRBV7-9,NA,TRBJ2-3,ASNSPLAGDTQY
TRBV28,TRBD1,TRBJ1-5,ASSLGTGNWWNQPQH
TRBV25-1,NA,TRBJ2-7,ASSPLGGGKQY
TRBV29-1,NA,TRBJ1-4,SVQGSQANEKLF
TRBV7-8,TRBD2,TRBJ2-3,ASSFRPGLAGDTDTQY
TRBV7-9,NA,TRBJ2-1,ASRDRSPNNEQF
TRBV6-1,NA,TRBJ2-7,ASNERVLSSYEQY
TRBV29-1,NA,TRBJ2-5,SVDPQRKETQY
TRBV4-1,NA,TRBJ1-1,ASSQVGQQRNTEAF
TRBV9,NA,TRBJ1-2,ASSVEVDDKTFNYGYT
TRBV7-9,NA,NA,ASSLPLGHSYNEQY
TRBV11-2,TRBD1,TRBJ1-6,ASSIGQGARSYNSPLH
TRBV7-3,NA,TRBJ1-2,ASSSMRGAGYT
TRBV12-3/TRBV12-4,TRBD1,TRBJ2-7,ASSDRVYEQY
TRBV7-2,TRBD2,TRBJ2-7,ASSSSGSRFYEQY
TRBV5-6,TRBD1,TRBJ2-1,ASSWGQGWEQF
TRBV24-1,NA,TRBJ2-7,ATSDLRWIGQADSPYEQY
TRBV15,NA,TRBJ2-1,ATSLPGPHNEQF
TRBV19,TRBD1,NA,ASSIGQGPTYEQY
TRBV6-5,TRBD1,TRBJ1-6,ASRPGGNSPLH
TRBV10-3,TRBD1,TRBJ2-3,AISGGQGSPDTQY
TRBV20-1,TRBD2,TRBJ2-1,SADRMKLAGVGGEQF
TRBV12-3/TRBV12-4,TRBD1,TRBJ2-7,ASSPQWDRSSYEQY
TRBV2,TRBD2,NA,ARMVGGAGYEQY